A selection of T cell receptor beta chains follows, all from one sample in a study of siplizumab effects on memory and regulatory T cells. TCRdb keeps only in-frame clones here, not all; method: immunoSEQ multiplex PCR. The sample has roughly 97,000 clones, approximately 93% seen once. Material: Tregs sorted from blood. These receptor sequences come from a human donor in good health. Each CDR3 is given with its conserved first and last residue. A D gene is named only where the DNA matches it firmly. Not all rows give a size; the values are once, few, many and, for expanded clones, a class.

v_call	d_call	clone_size	j_call	cdr3_nt	cdr3_aa
TRBV19	TRBD1	-	TRBJ2-1	TGTGCCAGTAGTAGGGACAGGAATGAGCAGTTCTTC	CASSRDRNEQFF
TRBV5-1	TRBD1	-	TRBJ2-7	TGCGCCAGCAGCCCGGGACAGGGAGAGCAGTACTTC	CASSPGQGEQYF
TRBV11-2	-	-	TRBJ1-6	TGTGCCAGCAGCTTGTCCAGGGTAGTTTCACCCCTCCACTTT	CASSLSRVVSPLHF
TRBV5-8	-	once	TRBJ1-3	TGTGCCAGCAGCTTGGGCTCGTCTGGAAACACCATATATTTT	CASSLGSSGNTIYF
TRBV5-4	-	-	TRBJ2-5	TGTGCCAGCAGCTTGGCCGGAAGTCGTGTGGACCAGTACTTC	CASSLAGSRVDQYF
TRBV27	-	-	TRBJ2-3	TGTGCCAGCTGCCCGGCTGATACAGATACGCAGTATTTT	CASCPADTDTQYF
TRBV9	TRBD2	-	TRBJ2-3	TGTGCCAGCAGCGTCCTAGCGGCAGATACGCAGTATTTT	CASSVLAADTQYF
TRBV5-1	-	-	TRBJ1-1	TGCGCCAGCGGCCCGGGTTCCACTGAAGCTTTCTTT	CASGPGSTEAFF
TRBV7-9	TRBD2	-	TRBJ2-3	TGTGCCAGCAGCTTAGAGGCGGGAGGTGGTGTAGATACGCAGTATTTT	CASSLEAGGGVDTQYF
TRBV12-5	-	-	TRBJ1-1	TGTGCTAGTGCCGACGCAGGAGCGGTAGCTTTCTTT	CASADAGAVAFF
TRBV5-6	-	-	TRBJ1-2	TGTGCCAGCAGCTCCCTCAATGAGAACTATGGCTACACCTTC	CASSSLNENYGYTF
TRBV6-1	TRBD1	-	TRBJ1-2	TGTGCCAGCAGTGAACACGGACAGGGAAGTGGCTACACCTTC	CASSEHGQGSGYTF
TRBV10-3	TRBD2	once	TRBJ2-3	TGTGCCAGCAGGGGGGTAGCGGGAGCAGATACGCAGTATTTT	CASRGVAGADTQYF
TRBV9	TRBD2	-	TRBJ2-2	TGTGCCAGCAGCGTAGGATTGGGACTAGTGACCGGGGAGCTGTTTTTT	CASSVGLGLVTGELFF
TRBV2	TRBD1	-	TRBJ1-1	TGTGCCAGCAGTTCCGACAGGGGTGAAGCTTTCTTT	CASSSDRGEAFF
TRBV2	-	-	TRBJ2-6	TGTGCCAGCGGAGTGTATCGGGACACCAGGTCGAGGGCCAACGTCCTGACTTTC	CASGVYRDTRSRANVLTF